One sample yielded the 3 T cell receptor beta chains listed below, sequenced in a study of shared clonotypes between healthy human individuals. The data were produced by immunoSEQ multiplex PCR, yet TCRdb's version contains in-frame clones alone and is incomplete. The data contain around 690,000 clones, less than 95% of them seen just once; the ten biggest clones take up roughly 36%. Sequencing was done on a sample of memory CD8+ T cells from PBMCs. Specified subset: CD45RO+ cells pooled with CCR7-negative TemRA cells. These receptors originate from a man younger than 30 in good health. Some clones in this sample may be carry-over from other donors' samples.

CDR3 in DNA: TGTGCCAGCAGTTTGACCGGCCCTCTAGCGGGAGGAAGCACAGATACGCAGTATTTT. Translated: CASSLTGPLAGGSTDTQYF. The V call is TRBV28, the J call TRBJ2-3; 11 nucleotides align to TRBD2. This CDR3 has 19 amino acids. V lost 3 bases and J lost 0; bases outside the gene matches: 11. The V gene's germline CDR1 is MDHEN and CDR2 SYDVKM.

This chain connects TRBV6-1 to TRBJ2-7; the match to TRBD2 covers 16 bases. Germline CDR1 MNHNS, CDR2 SASEGT. This CDR3 has 17 residues. V was pared by 4 bases and J by 4 bases, with 7 bases of the junction left unmatched. In DNA form, the CDR3 reads TGTGCCAGCAGTGTTGTGGGACTAGCGGGAGGGCCGTACGAGCAGTACTTC. Translated, it gives CASSVVGLAGGPYEQYF.

The CDR3 region is CASSGPSWGRNEQFF. The DNA for the CDR3 is TGTGCCAGCAGCGGCCCAAGTTGGGGGCGCAATGAGCAGTTCTTC. The V and J genes are TRBV9 and TRBJ2-1; a weak D match, TRBD1 (6 bases). This CDR3 has 15 residues. The germline V gene encodes CDR1 SGDLS and CDR2 YYNGEE. The V gene lost 3 bases and the J gene lost 6 bases, with 16 bases spanning the gap.